This T cell receptor beta chain comes out of a study of OX40 agonist ivuxolimab in advanced cancers. V shed 7 bases and J shed 4 bases, with 17 bases lying between them. Germline assignment: CDR1 LNHDA and CDR2 SQIVND (reference sequence). The CDR3 runs 16 residues. Only in-frame clones appear in the TCRdb table, and some are missing; sequencing was by immunoSEQ multiplex PCR. This repertoire shows under 100,000 clones, roughly 85% found once; its top ten account for around 2.3%. This chain joins TRBV19 and TRBJ1-6, with D perhaps TRBD1 (5 bases). Sequenced material: CD4+ or CD8+ T cells sorted from blood, taken in a trial of the OX40 agonist ivuxolimab. The sequence derives from an adult with an advanced solid tumor such as melanoma, head and neck, liver or kidney cancer. CDR3 DNA: TGTGCCAGTACCAAGCAAGGGGTTGGGTATAATTCACCCCTCCACTTT. This sequence encodes CASTKQGVGYNSPLHF.